The table lists the clone carrying this T cell receptor beta chain with many counts. CDR3 length: 14 amino acids. Germline CDR1 and CDR2: GTSNPN and SVGIG (reference sequence). V shed 1 base and J shed 7 bases, with 17 bases lying between them. The source of the sample is a study of T cells in Graves' hyperthyroidism and ophthalmopathy. The source material, RNA transcripts, was used to amplify TCR beta CDR3 regions. TCR CDR3 underwent first-round RT-PCR with the HTBI primer set. TCRdb ran MiXCR on the multiplex PCR reads and lists one entry per CDR3 protein. The sample contains 380,000 or so distinct CDR3 sequences, roughly 14% of which appear only once.

The V and J genes are TRBV30 and TRBJ2-7; either TRBD1 or TRBD2 may fit D (6 bases each). The clonotype was recovered from a man aged 30 to 39 with Graves' hyperthyroidism that later progressed to Graves' ophthalmopathy. Sequenced sample: blood. The DNA for the CDR3 is TGTGCCTGGAGTGGATTTCTTCGGGGGCGAGAGCAGTACTTC. Translation: CAWSGFLRGREQYF.